This TCR beta chain was captured by sequencing in a study of radiotherapy plus CTLA-4 blockade in lung cancer (dated by TCRdb to 2016 to 2019). About the full investigation: Objective responses occurred in around 19% of enrolled patients, and less than 35% achieved disease control.

The V end gives up 2 bases and the J end 5 bases, leaving 2 bases in the junction not matched to a gene. Via the germline V gene (reference sequence), CDR1 is GTSNPN and CDR2 SVGIG. The CDR3 runs 13 amino acids, cysteine and phenylalanine included. Of the read, only the CDR3 DNA is kept; its 39 bases are in frame from base 1. Study-level results and caveats: Early dynamic changes in blood T cell clones, together with increased serum interferon-beta after radiation, were reported as the strongest predictors of response. After treatment with radiotherapy and ipilimumab, TCR clones that came from tumors expanded in the peripheral blood.

Library prep was done by the immunoSEQ multiplex PCR assay. TCRdb obtained this table from immuneACCESS and retained in-frame rearrangements with V and J assigned. These tables miss some clones; where compared with another copy, unresolved V genes account for less than half of the shortfall, and the remainder is unexplained. The sample includes about 24,000 clones, with roughly 70% observed a single time. The biggest ten clones account for less than 3.5% of the sample. The study evaluated CTLA-4 blockade (ipilimumab) given together with focal radiation therapy in patients who had chemo-refractory metastatic non-small-cell lung cancer. This clone was counted a few times. The antigen it recognizes is unknown. Base-call qualities are not available, and no considerably larger clone is one nucleotide away.

The input for sequencing was peripheral blood, taken from a patient treated with radiotherapy plus ipilimumab. The TCR originated in a human donor with non-small cell lung cancer whose response to radiotherapy plus ipilimumab could not be evaluated. Recombination connected TRBV30 to TRBJ1-4; 7 bases in the middle match TRBD1. The CDR3 in this case is CAWSRDRNEKLFF. The base sequence is TGTGCCTGGAGTCGGGACAGAAATGAAAAACTGTTTTTT.